One and the same sample provided the 27 T cell receptor beta chains below, sequenced in a study of response to subunit inactivated influenza vaccine. MiXCR was run by TCRdb on the RT-PCR reads, yielding one entry per CDR3 protein. Among some 600,000 distinct CDR3 sequences, around 13% were seen once, and the ten largest hold 7.5% to 8%. The sample was PBMCs from blood, taken 14 to 15 days before vaccination. The receptors originated from a man in his fifties who received an inactivated influenza vaccine.

This clonotype was detected ten times or more. The chain joins TRBV5-1 to TRBJ2-2, with D perhaps matching TRBD1 (6 bases). Germline V gives CDR1 SGHRS, CDR2 YFSETQ. The CDR3 contains 16 residues. V was trimmed by 4 bases and J by 4 bases, leaving 17 bases between them. The DNA for the CDR3 is TGCGCCAGCAGCCCGGGACATAATATGGGCACCGGGGAGCTGTTTTTT. Residues: CASSPGHNMGTGELFF. Combining the CDR3 with reference TRBV5-1 and TRBJ2-2 gives the whole variable domain KAGVTQTPRYLIKTRGQQVTLSCSPISGHRSVSWYQQTPGQGLQFLFEYFSETQRNKGNFPGRFSGRQFSNSRSEMNVSTLELGDSALYLCASSPGHNMGTGELFFGEGSRLTVL.

The chain employs TRBV27 and TRBJ2-2; 7 bases line up with TRBD1. Germline loops: CDR1 MNHEY, CDR2 SMNVEV (reference sequence). J gave up 3 bases and V 4 bases, and 2 bases lay outside the gene matches. This CDR3 region has 14 residues. CDR3 loop: CASSYRGHTGELFF. Written as DNA, the CDR3 is TGTGCCAGCAGTTACAGGGGTCACACCGGGGAGCTGTTTTTT.

This rearrangement joins TRBV12-3 or TRBV12-4 to TRBJ2-2; possible D gene TRBD2, 5 bases. CDR3 size: 15 residues. The V end was cut by 3 bases, the J end by 1 base, with 9 bases between. This CDR3 is CASSFGGRNTGELFF. DNA of the CDR3: TGTGCCAGCAGTTTCGGAGGACGGAACACCGGGGAGCTGTTTTTT.

The chain's CDR3 is CATSETNRGDEQFF. The CDR3 nucleotides are TGTGCCACCTCTGAAACAAACAGGGGAGATGAGCAGTTCTTC. The chain carries TRBV27 and TRBJ2-1, with 7 bases identical to TRBD1. Germline CDR1 and CDR2: MNHEY and SMNVEV (reference sequence). With V trimmed by 10 bases and J by 8 bases, 14 bases remained unmatched. The CDR3 contains 14 residues.

The chain carries TRBV19 and TRBJ2-2, with D hard to call. Trimming removed 4 bases from V and 3 bases from J, with 9 bases in between. The CDR3 spans 14 residues. Looked up from germline, CDR1 is LNHDA and CDR2 is SQIVND (reference sequence). The CDR3 DNA sequence: TGTGCCAGTAGTACCAGCCAAGACACCGGGGAGCTGTTTTTT. This translates into CASSTSQDTGELFF.

This chain joins TRBV15 and TRBJ1-5; 8 bases agree with TRBD1. The germline CDR1 and CDR2 sequences are LNHNV and YYDKDF (reference sequence). The CDR3 runs to 18 residues. V gave up 5 bases and J gave up 0 bases; unmatched junction bases: 12. The CDR3 coding sequence is TGTGCCACCAGCCGGCTAGGACAGGGCCTCTATAGCAATCAGCCCCAGCATTTT. Translation: CATSRLGQGLYSNQPQHF.

The chain uses TRBV6-2 or TRBV6-3 and TRBJ2-2; TRBD2 is a possible D gene (5 bases). This CDR3 is built from 17 residues. Trimming pared 2 bases from V and 4 bases from J, leaving 17 bases between. The V gene's germline CDR1 is MNHEY and CDR2 SVGEGT. The CDR3 loop reads CASSYLGPARVTGELFF. The CDR3 DNA is TGTGCCAGCAGTTACCTGGGCCCAGCGAGGGTCACCGGGGAGCTGTTTTTT.

This clonotype was observed a handful of times. This rearrangement joins TRBV12-3 or TRBV12-4 to TRBJ1-5; 7 bases match TRBD1. V gave up 3 bases and J gave up 7 bases; unmatched junction bases: 9. This CDR3 is built from 15 residues. The CDR3 DNA reads TGTGCCAGCAGTTTTGACAGGGTCCGGATACAGCCCCAGCATTTT. Translation gives CASSFDRVRIQPQHF.

The CDR3 sequence is CASSQPTTIGYNEQFF. For the CDR3, the DNA is TGTGCCAGCAGCCAACCGACCACCATTGGCTACAATGAGCAGTTCTTC. V and J are TRBV4-2 and TRBJ2-1, with D unresolved. Trimming stripped 2 bases from V and 3 bases from J, with 14 bases between. Per the germline V gene, CDR1 is LGHNA and CDR2 is YNFKEQ. The CDR3 is made up of 16 amino acids.

The V and J genes are TRBV7-6 and TRBJ2-6; D uncertain. The germline CDR1 and CDR2 sequences are SGHVS and FNYEAQ. This CDR3 comprises 19 residues. V lost 4 bases, J lost 0 bases, and 19 bases lay in between. CDR3 in DNA: TGTGCCAGCAGCTCTAGATCGGGCAGAACGACCTCTGGGGCCAACGTCCTGACTTTC. Translating gives CASSSRSGRTTSGANVLTF.

This clonotype was counted a single time. The V call is TRBV27, the J call TRBJ2-2; unclear D gene. The germline CDR1 and CDR2 sequences are MNHEY and SMNVEV (reference sequence). Trimming cost V 3 bases and J 2 bases, with 7 bases left between them. This CDR3 has 14 amino acids. The CDR3 DNA reads as TGTGCCAGCAGTTTTGAGATCAACACCGGGGAGCTGTTTTTT. Translation: CASSFEINTGELFF.

CDR3 amino acids: CASSSRVPGHSSYEQYF. In DNA, the CDR3 is TGTGCCAGCAGTTCCAGGGTCCCCGGGCACAGCTCCTACGAGCAGTACTTC. The chain joins TRBV27 to TRBJ2-7; D is perhaps TRBD1 (5 bases). V was cut by 4 bases and J by 0 bases, with 19 bases left in between. The length of the CDR3 is 17 residues. Germline V CDR1 and CDR2: MNHEY, SMNVEV (reference sequence).

V is TRBV6-4 and J is TRBJ1-1; unclear D gene. The germline gives CDR1 MRHNA, CDR2 SNTAGT. The V end was cut by 3 bases, the J end by 5 bases, with 10 bases between. There are 13 residues in the CDR3. The chain's CDR3 is CASSEQPGTEAFF. DNA for the CDR3: TGTGCCAGCAGTGAACAGCCGGGGACTGAAGCTTTCTTT.

The chain has TRBV6-5 and TRBJ1-1; 7 bases align to TRBD1. With V trimmed by 4 bases and J by 6 bases, 11 bases remained unmatched. The CDR3 loop spans 15 amino acids. Germline V lookup: CDR1 MNHEY, CDR2 SVGAGI. This chain's CDR3 is CASSSNSYRGAEAFF. The DNA for the CDR3 is TGTGCCAGCAGTTCAAACAGTTACAGGGGCGCTGAAGCTTTCTTT.

This clonotype was recorded at least ten times. V and J are TRBV25-1 and TRBJ2-1; D possibly matches TRBD1 or TRBD2 (6 bases each). The CDR3 sequence is 15 residues long. Germline CDR1 MGHDK, CDR2 SYGVNS. V shed 1 base and J shed 3 bases, with 10 bases lying between them. The CDR3 sequence: CASSESGGGYNEQFF. The DNA for the CDR3 is TGTGCCAGCAGTGAATCCGGAGGGGGCTACAATGAGCAGTTCTTC.

This clonotype was observed a few times. The chain has TRBV19 and TRBJ2-1, with a tentative D call TRBD1 (6 bases). Germline CDR1 is LNHDA and CDR2 is SQIVND (reference sequence). V was trimmed by 1 base and J by 2 bases, leaving 9 bases between them. The length of the CDR3 is 15 residues. CDR3 sequence (DNA): TGTGCCAGTAGTATAGCTAGGGGGACCTACAATGAGCAGTTCTTC. The encoded protein is CASSIARGTYNEQFF.

This clonotype came up many times. J is TRBJ1-2 and V is TRBV12-3 or TRBV12-4, with no clear D. V dropped 2 bases and J dropped 4 bases, with 8 bases sitting between them. This CDR3 comprises 13 residues. The CDR3 loop is CASSLTRFYGYTF. CDR3 sequence (DNA): TGTGCCAGCAGTTTAACCAGGTTCTATGGCTACACCTTC.

This clonotype was recorded at least ten times. V is TRBV7-2 and J is TRBJ2-7; D perhaps matches TRBD1 (6 bases). V was shortened by 2 bases and J by 0 bases, with 8 bases between the two germline ends. From germline, CDR1 is SGHTA and CDR2 FQGNSA. CDR3 length equals 14 residues. The CDR3: CASSLRDTSYEQYF. The CDR3 DNA follows: TGTGCCAGCAGCTTACGGGACACCTCCTACGAGCAGTACTTC.

The chain is built from TRBV3-1 and TRBJ2-1; D remains ambiguous. The V end was cut by 1 base, the J end by 10 bases, with 8 bases between. CDR3 length: 12 residues. Germline loops: CDR1 LGHDT, CDR2 YNNKEL (reference sequence). CDR3 protein: CASSQGRREQFF. CDR3 DNA sequence: TGTGCCAGCAGCCAAGGCAGGCGAGAGCAGTTCTTC.

This clonotype was counted once. A read error may produce the germline difference seen at one junction end. V and J are TRBV24-1 and TRBJ2-1; 8 nucleotides line up with TRBD1. Germline CDR1 reads KGHDR; CDR2 reads SFDVKD. The CDR3 is 19 residues long. The CDR3 bases are TGTGCCACCAGTGATTTGTCCAGGGGGCCAAGCAGCTCCTACAATGAGCAGTTATTC. This codes for CATSDLSRGPSSSYNEQLF.

This clonotype came up a few times. The chain is built from TRBV12-3 or TRBV12-4 and TRBJ2-7, with TRBD2 identical over 14 bases. The CDR3 totals 15 residues. J gave up 5 bases and V 2 bases, and 2 bases lay outside the gene matches. The CDR3 loop is CASSLRGLAGDEQYF. In DNA form, the CDR3 reads TGTGCCAGCAGTTTAAGGGGACTAGCGGGAGACGAGCAGTACTTC.

This clonotype was seen only a few times. This chain joins TRBV7-8 and TRBJ1-2, with TRBD1 identical over 9 bases. The CDR3 spans 15 residues. Germline values: CDR1 SGHVS, CDR2 FQNEAQ. The ends lost 5 bases at V and 6 bases at J; junction bases unmatched: 10. DNA for the CDR3: TGTGCCAGCAGCAAATACAGGGGGCGCCCGAATGGCTACACCTTC. Its protein product is CASSKYRGRPNGYTF. The full variable domain, with the rest looked up from reference TRBV7-8 and TRBJ1-2, is GAGVSQSPRYKVAKRGQDVALRCDPISGHVSLFWYQQALGQGPEFLTYFQNEAQLDKSGLPSDRFFAERPEGSVSTLKIQRTQQEDSAVYLCASSKYRGRPNGYTFGSGTRLTVV.

On this clonotype: Germline and junction disagree at one end, which may indicate a read error. The CDR3 region has the DNA TGTGCCACCAGCGGGCGTAACACCGGGGAGCTGCTTTTT. Protein sequence: CATSGRNTGELLF. The chain links TRBV15 to TRBJ2-2; possible D gene TRBD2, 5 bases. The germline V gene encodes CDR1 LNHNV and CDR2 YYDKDF (reference sequence). The CDR3 consists of 13 residues.

This clonotype has a handful of counts. A much bigger clone sits one base away, suggesting this may be a read error. The rearrangement links TRBV20-1 to TRBJ1-5; no clear D. The CDR3 runs to 12 residues. Trimming removed 0 bases from V and 4 bases from J, with 4 bases in between. CDR1 and CDR2 from the germline V gene are DFQATT and SNEGSKA (reference sequence). This CDR3 is CSARDINQPQHF. The CDR3 DNA follows: TGCAGTGCTAGAGATATAAATCAGCCCCAGCATTTT.

This clonotype was recorded at least ten times. The chain carries TRBV12-3 or TRBV12-4 and TRBJ2-5, with D possibly called TRBD1 or TRBD2 (6 bases each). There are 14 residues in the CDR3. Deletions cut 4 bases from V and 5 bases from J, with 14 bases between. Here the CDR3 DNA reads TGTGCCAGCAGTTGGACACTAGGGGGGGAGACCCAGTACTTC. Residues: CASSWTLGGETQYF.

In this sample, this clonotype turned up a few times. This rearrangement joins TRBV5-4 to TRBJ2-5; the match to TRBD2 covers 7 bases. Trimming removed 4 bases from V and 2 bases from J; junction bases left unmatched: 8. Germline lookup yields CDR1 SGHNT and CDR2 YYREEE (reference sequence). CDR3 length equals 15 residues. The CDR3 DNA sequence: TGTGCCAGCAGCCCAGGGCGGGGGTTTCAAGAGACCCAGTACTTC. Residues: CASSPGRGFQETQYF.

In its sample, this clonotype was seen many times. J is TRBJ2-2 and V is TRBV11-2, with D perhaps given as TRBD1 or TRBD2 (5 bases each). The CDR3 loop spans 17 amino acids. V was shortened by 4 bases and J by 3 bases, with 18 bases between the two germline ends. Looked up from germline, CDR1 is SGHAT and CDR2 is FQNNGV. DNA of the CDR3: TGTGCCAGCAGCTCCCCCGGTGATAGGGGACACACCGGGGAGCTGTTTTTT. This gives the protein CASSSPGDRGHTGELFF.